This T cell receptor (beta chain) stems from a study of beta chain features in type 1 diabetes. Points on this clone: Its matching antigen is unknown.

V shed 5 bases and J shed 0 bases, with 10 bases lying between them. The CDR3 contains 14 residues. CDR1 is KGHSH, CDR2 LQKENI, per germline. Reverse transcription of all isolated RNA meant that expressed TCRB transcripts were sequenced. Some clones are missing from TCRdb's copy, which holds only in-frame ones; the method was immunoSEQ multiplex PCR. The table records about 650,000 clones, over 10% of them present only once. General study findings and limits: For Type 1 diabetes patients, all four CD4+ subsets carried TCRB CDR3s that were moderately but significantly shorter.

This TCR was recovered from a man in his thirties or forties with type 1 diabetes. Sample: naive CD4+ T cells from blood. The gene calls are TRBV18 and TRBJ1-1; D is unclear. CDR3 sequence: CASSTMTVNTEAFF. For the CDR3, the DNA is TGTGCCAGCTCAACAATGACCGTGAACACTGAAGCTTTCTTT.